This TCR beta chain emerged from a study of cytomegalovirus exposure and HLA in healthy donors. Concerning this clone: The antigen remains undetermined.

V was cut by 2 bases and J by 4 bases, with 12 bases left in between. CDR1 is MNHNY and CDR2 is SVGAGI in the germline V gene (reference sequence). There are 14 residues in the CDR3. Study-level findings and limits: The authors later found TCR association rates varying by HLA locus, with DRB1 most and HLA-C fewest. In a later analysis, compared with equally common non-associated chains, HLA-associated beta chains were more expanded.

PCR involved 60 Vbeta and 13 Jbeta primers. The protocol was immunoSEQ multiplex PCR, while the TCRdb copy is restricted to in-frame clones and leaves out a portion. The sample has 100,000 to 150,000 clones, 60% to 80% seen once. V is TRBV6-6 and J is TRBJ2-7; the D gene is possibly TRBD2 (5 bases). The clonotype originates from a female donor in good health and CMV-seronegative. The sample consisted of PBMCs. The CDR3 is CASSYVGERYEQYF. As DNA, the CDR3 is TGTGCCAGCAGTTACGTGGGAGAGCGTTACGAGCAGTACTTC.